The rows below give T cell receptor beta chains drawn from one sample of a study of blood T cells in healthy people across ages. One entry per CDR3 protein results from TCRdb running MiXCR on the 5' RACE reads. The sample consists of 1.5 million to 2 million distinct CDR3 sequences, under 30% of them appearing once. Input material: blood. The source of these receptors is a woman under 40 in good health. Each CDR3 is given with its conserved first and last residue. The D gene is left open where the match is weak. The size field is filled for only some rows; it gives once, few, many or a size class.

V gene	clone size	J gene	D gene	CDR3 protein	CDR3 DNA
TRBV12-3/TRBV12-4	-	TRBJ1-4	-	CASRYGQSNNEKLFF	TGTGCCAGCAGATACGGACAGAGCAATAATGAAAAACTGTTTTTT
TRBV2	-	TRBJ2-1	TRBD2	CASSLLPPSGGAHEQFF	TGTGCCAGCAGCCTACTCCCCCCTAGCGGGGGGGCCCATGAGCAGTTCTTC
TRBV4-3	-	TRBJ2-1	-	CASSQDRSASYNEQFF	TGCGCCAGCAGCCAAGATCGGTCGGCATCCTACAATGAGCAGTTCTTC
TRBV7-2	few	TRBJ2-7	-	CASSPAGAFYEQYF	TGTGCCAGCAGCCCGGCCGGGGCGTTCTACGAGCAGTACTTC
TRBV6-5	many	TRBJ2-7	TRBD1	CASSPRDRSYEQYF	TGTGCCAGCAGTCCCCGGGACAGATCCTACGAGCAGTACTTC
TRBV14	-	TRBJ1-2	-	CASSQDRWTDRGYTF	TGTGCCAGCAGCCAAGATCGATGGACGGATCGTGGCTACACCTTC
TRBV25-1	few	TRBJ2-5	TRBD1	CASSEPGTVGQETQYF	TGTGCCAGCAGCGAACCTGGGACAGTCGGGCAAGAGACCCAGTACTTC
TRBV29-1	many	TRBJ2-7	-	CSVWGSEFGGSYEQYF	TGCAGCGTTTGGGGGAGTGAATTCGGAGGTTCGTACGAGCAGTACTTC
TRBV7-2	-	TRBJ2-3	TRBD2	CASSDTSGQRTDTQYF	TGTGCCAGCAGCGACACTAGCGGCCAACGGACAGATACGCAGTATTTT
TRBV5-1	few	TRBJ2-7	-	CASQSLGAYEQYF	TGCGCCAGTCAAAGCTTGGGGGCTTACGAGCAGTACTTC
TRBV10-3	few	TRBJ1-1	-	CAVEDTEAFF	TGTGCCGTGGAGGACACTGAAGCTTTCTTT
TRBV2	-	TRBJ2-3	TRBD2	CAGRTGTSGGASADTQYF	TGTGCCGGCAGGACCGGGACTAGCGGGGGGGCGTCGGCAGATACGCAGTATTTT
TRBV7-2	many	TRBJ2-1	TRBD2	CASSLSGRALNEQFF	TGTGCCAGCAGCTTGAGCGGGAGGGCCCTCAATGAGCAGTTCTTC
TRBV5-5	-	TRBJ1-2	-	CASSSVTHGYTF	TGTGCCAGCAGCTCGGTAACACATGGCTACACCTTC
TRBV4-1	-	TRBJ2-1	TRBD2	CASSQGRLAGGSVLGEQFF	TGCGCCAGCAGCCAAGGTAGACTAGCGGGGGGGTCTGTTTTGGGCGAGCAGTTCTTC
TRBV29-1	many	TRBJ2-3	-	CSVREWGDTQYF	TGCAGCGTTCGTGAATGGGGAGATACGCAGTATTTT
TRBV12-3/TRBV12-4	many	TRBJ1-2	-	CASSRLGRAYGYTF	TGTGCCAGCAGTCGTTTGGGCAGGGCCTATGGCTACACCTTC
TRBV7-9	many	TRBJ2-7	TRBD2	CASSATSGGSFYEQYF	TGTGCCAGCAGCGCCACTAGCGGGGGCTCCTTCTACGAGCAGTACTTC
TRBV7-2	-	TRBJ2-7	TRBD2	CASSLGPGLGAYEQYF	TGTGCCAGCAGCTTAGGGCCGGGACTAGGGGCATACGAGCAGTACTTC
TRBV27	many	TRBJ2-3	-	CASSRRGGGPDTQYF	TGTGCCAGCAGCCGCCGGGGTGGCGGTCCAGATACGCAGTATTTT
TRBV12-3/TRBV12-4	many	TRBJ2-6	TRBD2	CASRTSGFSGANVLTF	TGTGCCAGCAGGACTAGCGGTTTCTCTGGGGCCAACGTCCTGACTTTC
TRBV12-3/TRBV12-4	few	TRBJ2-3	TRBD2	CASSPPSGRAEDTQYF	TGTGCCAGCAGCCCCCCCAGCGGGAGGGCCGAGGATACGCAGTATTTT
TRBV28	few	TRBJ1-5	-	CASSDSSYSNQPQHF	TGTGCCAGCAGCGACAGCTCGTATAGCAATCAGCCCCAGCATTTT
TRBV5-1	few	TRBJ2-1	TRBD1	CASRYDRGSYNEQFF	TGCGCCAGCAGGTACGACAGGGGCTCCTACAATGAGCAGTTCTTC
TRBV16	-	TRBJ2-4	-	CASSQSVDGIQYF	TGTGCCAGCAGCCAATCCGTCGACGGCATTCAGTACTTC
TRBV20-1	few	TRBJ2-2	-	CSARRQGMVGELFF	TGCAGTGCCAGGAGGCAGGGAATGGTCGGGGAGCTGTTTTTT
TRBV30	-	TRBJ1-1	-	CAWSVKGEVNTEAFF	TGTGCCTGGAGTGTAAAAGGGGAGGTGAACACTGAAGCTTTCTTT
TRBV7-2	-	TRBJ2-2	-	CASSSIRRFTTGERFF	TGTGCCAGCAGCTCAATCCGCCGATTCACCACCGGGGAACGGTTTTTT
TRBV5-1	-	TRBJ1-2	-	CASSFFPVSTNYGYTF	TGCGCCAGCAGCTTTTTCCCAGTCAGTACTAACTATGGCTACACCTTC
TRBV24-1	-	TRBJ2-1	TRBD1	CATNSGQEQFF	TGTGCCACCAATTCGGGACAGGAGCAGTTCTTC
TRBV18	few	TRBJ2-3	-	CASSPPQNTQYF	TGTGCCAGCTCACCACCCCAAAATACGCAGTATTTT
TRBV12-3/TRBV12-4	-	TRBJ1-1	TRBD1	CASSLAQGLGTEAFF	TGTGCCAGCAGTTTAGCACAGGGGCTCGGCACTGAAGCTTTCTTT
TRBV5-1	-	TRBJ2-3	-	CASSLGLMGGVPDTQYF	TGCGCCAGCAGCTTGGGGCTTATGGGCGGGGTCCCAGATACGCAGTATTTT
TRBV12-5	few	TRBJ1-2	-	CASGSPGNYTF	TGTGCTAGTGGGTCTCCCGGTAATTACACCTTC
TRBV4-1	few	TRBJ1-4	-	CASRTDEKLFF	TGCGCCAGCAGGACAGACGAAAAACTGTTTTTT
TRBV3-1	few	TRBJ1-5	TRBD1	CASSSGTGVSSNQPQHF	TGTGCCAGCAGCTCCGGGACAGGGGTATCGAGCAATCAGCCCCAGCATTTT
TRBV7-2	few	TRBJ2-2	TRBD1	CASTPRDRDRASGELFF	TGTGCCAGCACCCCTCGCGACCGGGACAGGGCAAGCGGGGAGCTGTTTTTT
TRBV24-1	few	TRBJ1-1	-	CATSDFSRDRNTEAFF	TGTGCCACCAGTGATTTCAGCCGGGATAGGAACACTGAAGCTTTCTTT
TRBV12-3/TRBV12-4	-	TRBJ1-2	-	CASSLANRPNYGYTF	TGTGCCAGCAGTTTAGCTAACAGGCCAAACTATGGCTACACCTTC
TRBV20-1	few	TRBJ1-2	TRBD1	CSAMRQGIYGYTF	TGCAGTGCTATGAGACAGGGGATCTATGGCTACACCTTC
TRBV4-1	-	TRBJ1-1	-	CASIGIGNTEAFF	TGCGCCAGCATTGGGATCGGGAACACTGAAGCTTTCTTT
TRBV20-1	few	TRBJ1-1	-	CSARRGFEAFF	TGCAGTGCTAGGAGGGGTTTTGAAGCTTTCTTT
TRBV7-3	-	TRBJ2-3	-	CASSPNHGGWGDTQYF	TGTGCCAGCAGCCCGAACCATGGGGGCTGGGGGGATACGCAGTATTTT
TRBV20-1	few	TRBJ1-1	-	CSASLPNTEAFF	TGCAGTGCTAGTCTGCCTAACACTGAAGCTTTCTTT
TRBV20-1	-	TRBJ2-3	-	CSARDQWGGPDTQYF	TGCAGTGCTAGAGATCAGTGGGGGGGCCCAGATACGCAGTATTTT
TRBV11-2	few	TRBJ2-1	TRBD2	CASREGLNNEQFF	TGTGCCAGTCGGGAGGGCCTGAACAATGAGCAGTTCTTC
TRBV7-8	once	TRBJ2-1	TRBD1	CASSAVGTRDRYNEQFF	TGTGCCAGCAGCGCGGTGGGGACCAGGGACAGGTACAATGAGCAGTTCTTC
TRBV5-1	-	TRBJ1-2	-	CASSLAEGDGHTF	TGCGCCAGCAGCTTGGCCGAGGGGGATGGCCACACCTTC
TRBV12-3/TRBV12-4	few	TRBJ1-1	-	CASSGDATEAFF	TGTGCCAGCAGTGGGGACGCCACTGAAGCTTTCTTT
TRBV6-5	-	TRBJ1-2	-	CASSSTGGENYGYTF	TGTGCCAGCAGTTCCACTGGGGGCGAGAACTATGGCTACACCTTC
TRBV7-2	many	TRBJ2-4	-	CASSPRSGGNIQYF	TGTGCCAGCAGCCCCCGCTCAGGAGGAAACATTCAGTACTTC